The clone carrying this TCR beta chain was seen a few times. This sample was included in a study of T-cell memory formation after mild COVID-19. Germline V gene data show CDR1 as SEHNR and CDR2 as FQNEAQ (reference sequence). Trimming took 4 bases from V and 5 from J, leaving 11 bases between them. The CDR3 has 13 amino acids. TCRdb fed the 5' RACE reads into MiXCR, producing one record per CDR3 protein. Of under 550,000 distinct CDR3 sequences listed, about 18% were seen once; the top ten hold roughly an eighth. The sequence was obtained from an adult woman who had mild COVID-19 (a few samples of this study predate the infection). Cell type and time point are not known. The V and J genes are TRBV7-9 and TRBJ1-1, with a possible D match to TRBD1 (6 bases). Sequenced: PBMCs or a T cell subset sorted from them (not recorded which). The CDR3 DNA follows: TGTGCCAGCAGCTCCAGGGGAAAGACTGAAGCTTTCTTT. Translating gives CASSSRGKTEAFF.